This entry is about one T cell receptor beta chain. Its antigen is undetermined. The data are from a study of T cell responses to AZD1222 COVID-19 vaccine. General study results and limits: Spike-specific TCR depth and breadth grew after two AZD1222 doses. No day 14 peak samples; only post-peak repertoires were characterized. Donor demographics were predominantly white British with a female majority; clonal diversity may be underestimated. The study reported that nearly half of spike-specific TCRs target unmutated variant regions.

In germline, CDR1 is SEHNR, CDR2 FQNEAQ (reference sequence). The CDR3 totals 11 residues. V lost 6 bases, J lost 7 bases, and 10 bases lay in between. The method was immunoSEQ multiplex PCR; TCRdb's version includes in-frame clones alone and lacks a portion of them. The table shows some 110,000 clones, with approximately 93% occurring only once. The sample was peripheral blood, taken on day 0 of AZD1222 vaccination. This TCR derives from an adult in good health. The chain employs TRBV7-9 and TRBJ2-7, with a possible D match to TRBD2 (6 bases). CDR3 sequence (DNA): TGTGCCAGCAGAGGAGGGAGTGAGCAGTACTTC. It specifies CASRGGSEQYF.